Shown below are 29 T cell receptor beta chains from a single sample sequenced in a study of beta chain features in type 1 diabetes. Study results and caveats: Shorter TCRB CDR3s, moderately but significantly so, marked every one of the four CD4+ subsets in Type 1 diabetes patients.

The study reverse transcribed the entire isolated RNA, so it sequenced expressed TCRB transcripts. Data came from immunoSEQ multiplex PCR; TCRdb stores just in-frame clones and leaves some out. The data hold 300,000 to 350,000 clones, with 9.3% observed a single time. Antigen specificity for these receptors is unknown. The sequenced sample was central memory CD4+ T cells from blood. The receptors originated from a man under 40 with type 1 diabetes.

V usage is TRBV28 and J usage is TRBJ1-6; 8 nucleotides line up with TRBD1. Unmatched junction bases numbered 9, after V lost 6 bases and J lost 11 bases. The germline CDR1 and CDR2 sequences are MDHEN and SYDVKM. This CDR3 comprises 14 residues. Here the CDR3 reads CASRSPTGVPPLHF. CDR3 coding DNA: TGTGCCAGCAGGTCTCCGACAGGGGTTCCACCCCTCCACTTT.

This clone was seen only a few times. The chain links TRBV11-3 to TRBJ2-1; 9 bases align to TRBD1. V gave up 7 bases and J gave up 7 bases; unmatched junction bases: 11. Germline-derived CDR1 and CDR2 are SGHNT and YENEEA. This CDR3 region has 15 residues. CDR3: CASTRDRVGPNEQFF. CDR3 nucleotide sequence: TGTGCCAGCACCCGGGACAGGGTCGGCCCTAATGAGCAGTTCTTC.

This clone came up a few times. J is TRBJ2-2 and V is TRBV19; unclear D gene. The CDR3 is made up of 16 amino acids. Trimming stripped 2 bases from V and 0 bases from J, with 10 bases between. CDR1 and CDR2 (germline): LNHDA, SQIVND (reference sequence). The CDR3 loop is CASSIRAASNTGELFF. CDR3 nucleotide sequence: TGTGCCAGTAGTATAAGGGCAGCCTCGAACACCGGGGAGCTGTTTTTT.

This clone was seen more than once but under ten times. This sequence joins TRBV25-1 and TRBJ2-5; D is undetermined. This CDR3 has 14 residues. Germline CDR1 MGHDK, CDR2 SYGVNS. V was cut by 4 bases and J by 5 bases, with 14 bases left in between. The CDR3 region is CASSAYSLEETQYF. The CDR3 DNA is TGTGCCAGCAGTGCCTATAGCTTGGAGGAGACCCAGTACTTC.

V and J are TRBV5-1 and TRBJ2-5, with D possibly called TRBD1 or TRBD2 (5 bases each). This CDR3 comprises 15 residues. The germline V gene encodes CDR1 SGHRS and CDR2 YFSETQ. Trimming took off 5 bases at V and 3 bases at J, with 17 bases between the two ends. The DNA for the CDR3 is TGCGCCAGCAGGGAAGGGACGGGGAGAGAAGAGACCCAGTACTTC. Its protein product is CASREGTGREETQYF.

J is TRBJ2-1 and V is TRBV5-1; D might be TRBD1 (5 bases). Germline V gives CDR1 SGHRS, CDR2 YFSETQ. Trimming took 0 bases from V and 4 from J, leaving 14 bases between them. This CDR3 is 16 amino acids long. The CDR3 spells CASSLVDGRGYNEQFF. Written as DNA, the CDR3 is TGCGCCAGCAGCTTGGTAGACGGAAGGGGTTACAATGAGCAGTTCTTC.

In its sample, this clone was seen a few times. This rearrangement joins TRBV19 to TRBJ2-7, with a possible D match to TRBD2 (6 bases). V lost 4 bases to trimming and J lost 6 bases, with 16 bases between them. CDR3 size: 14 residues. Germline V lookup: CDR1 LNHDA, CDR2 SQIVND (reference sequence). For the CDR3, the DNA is TGTGCCAGTAGTACCCAGTGGGAGGCCCGCGAGCAGTACTTC. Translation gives CASSTQWEAREQYF.

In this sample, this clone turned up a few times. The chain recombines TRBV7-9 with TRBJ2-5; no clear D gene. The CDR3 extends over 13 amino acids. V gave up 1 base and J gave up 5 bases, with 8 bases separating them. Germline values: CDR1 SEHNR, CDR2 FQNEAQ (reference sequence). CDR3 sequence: CASSLEVPETQYF. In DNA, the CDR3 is TGTGCCAGCAGCTTAGAGGTCCCGGAGACCCAGTACTTC.

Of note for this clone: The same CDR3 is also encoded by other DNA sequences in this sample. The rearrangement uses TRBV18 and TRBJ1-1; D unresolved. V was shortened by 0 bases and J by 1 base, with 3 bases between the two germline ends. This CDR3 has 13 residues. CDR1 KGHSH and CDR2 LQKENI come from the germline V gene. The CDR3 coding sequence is TGTGCCAGCTCACCACCCGGGAACACTGAAGCTTTCTTT. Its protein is CASSPPGNTEAFF.

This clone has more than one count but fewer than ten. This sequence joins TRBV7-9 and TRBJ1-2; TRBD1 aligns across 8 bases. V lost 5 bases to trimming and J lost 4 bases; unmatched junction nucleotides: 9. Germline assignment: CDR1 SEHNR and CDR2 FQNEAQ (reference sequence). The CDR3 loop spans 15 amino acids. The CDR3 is CASSAGTDRAYGYTF. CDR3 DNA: TGTGCCAGCAGCGCCGGAACGGACAGGGCCTATGGCTACACCTTC.

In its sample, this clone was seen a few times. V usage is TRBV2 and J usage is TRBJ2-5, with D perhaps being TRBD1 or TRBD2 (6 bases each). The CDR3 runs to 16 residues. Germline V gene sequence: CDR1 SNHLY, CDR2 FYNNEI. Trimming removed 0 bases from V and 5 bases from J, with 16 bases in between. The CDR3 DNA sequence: TGTGCCAGCAGTGAAGCGGAAGCCGGGGGCCAGGAGACCCAGTACTTC. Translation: CASSEAEAGGQETQYF.

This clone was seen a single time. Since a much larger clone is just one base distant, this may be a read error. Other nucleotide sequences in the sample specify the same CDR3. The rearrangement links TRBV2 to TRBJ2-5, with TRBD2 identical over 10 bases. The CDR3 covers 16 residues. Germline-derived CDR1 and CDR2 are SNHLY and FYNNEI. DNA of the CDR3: TGTGCCAGCAGTGAAGCACGAGCGGGGGGGCGGGAGACCCAATACTTC. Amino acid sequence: CASSEARAGGRETQYF.

The CDR3 region has the DNA TGTGCCAGCAGTTTAACCAGGGGGGATTACAATGAGCAGTTCTTC. Translation: CASSLTRGDYNEQFF. This chain joins TRBV27 and TRBJ2-1; D may be TRBD1 (7 bases). The V gene's germline CDR1 is MNHEY and CDR2 SMNVEV (reference sequence). The CDR3 totals 15 residues. V lost 2 bases, J lost 4 bases, and 12 bases lay in between.

DNA of the CDR3: TGTGCCAGCTCACCTACCCCCGGGACTAGCGGGGGGGCCCCGTACGAGCAGTACTTC. Translating gives CASSPTPGTSGGAPYEQYF. The chain has TRBV18 and TRBJ2-7; 16 bases line up with TRBD2. The CDR3 is made up of 19 amino acids. Germline loops: CDR1 KGHSH, CDR2 LQKENI. Germline trimming cut 3 bases from V and 4 bases from J; bases unmatched to any gene: 12. Using reference TRBV18 and TRBJ2-7 for the parts outside the CDR3, the full variable domain is NAGVMQNPRHLVRRRGQEARLRCSPMKGHSHVYWYRQLPEEGLKFMVYLQKENIIDESGMPKERFSAEFPKEGPSILRIQQVVRGDSAAYFCASSPTPGTSGGAPYEQYFGPGTRLTVT.

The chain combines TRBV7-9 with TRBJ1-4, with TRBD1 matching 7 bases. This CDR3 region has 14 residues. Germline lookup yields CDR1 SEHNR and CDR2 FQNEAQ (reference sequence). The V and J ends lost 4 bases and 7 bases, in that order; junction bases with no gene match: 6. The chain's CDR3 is CASSSQGWREKLFF. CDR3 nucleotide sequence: TGTGCCAGCAGCTCACAGGGGTGGCGTGAAAAACTGTTTTTT.

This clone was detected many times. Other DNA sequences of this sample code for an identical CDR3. CDR3 in amino acids: CASSSGGADTQYF. Written as DNA, the CDR3 is TGTGCCAGCAGCTCTGGAGGAGCAGATACGCAGTATTTT. V gene TRBV11-2 combines with J gene TRBJ2-3; maybe TRBD2 (5 bases). Germline V CDR1 and CDR2: SGHAT, FQNNGV. The CDR3 covers 13 residues. V lost 4 bases and J lost 4, with 9 bases in between.

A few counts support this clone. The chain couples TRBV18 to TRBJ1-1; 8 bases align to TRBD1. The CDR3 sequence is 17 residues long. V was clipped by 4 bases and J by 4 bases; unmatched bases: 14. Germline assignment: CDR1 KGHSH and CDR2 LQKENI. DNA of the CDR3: TGTGCCAGCTCACTTTCCGTGGGACAGGTAGGAGGCACTGAAGCTTTCTTT. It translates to CASSLSVGQVGGTEAFF.

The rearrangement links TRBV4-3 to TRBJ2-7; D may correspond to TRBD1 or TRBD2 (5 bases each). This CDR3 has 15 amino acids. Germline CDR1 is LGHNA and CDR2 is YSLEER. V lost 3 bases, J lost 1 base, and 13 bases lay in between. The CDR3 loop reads CASSQRDGGSYEQYF. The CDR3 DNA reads TGCGCCAGCAGCCAGAGAGATGGGGGATCCTACGAGCAGTACTTC.

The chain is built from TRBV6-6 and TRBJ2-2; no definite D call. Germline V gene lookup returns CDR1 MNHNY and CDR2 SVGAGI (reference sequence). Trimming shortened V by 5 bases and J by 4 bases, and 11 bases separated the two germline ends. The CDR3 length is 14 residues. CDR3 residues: CASSPQESTGELFF. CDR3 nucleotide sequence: TGTGCCAGCAGTCCCCAGGAGTCCACCGGGGAGCTGTTTTTT.

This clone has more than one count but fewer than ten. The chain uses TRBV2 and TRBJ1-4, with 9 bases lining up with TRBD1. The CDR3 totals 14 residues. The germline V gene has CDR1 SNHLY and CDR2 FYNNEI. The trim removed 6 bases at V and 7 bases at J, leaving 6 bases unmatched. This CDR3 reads CASRGTGLREKLFF. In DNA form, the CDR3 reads TGTGCCAGCAGGGGGACAGGGTTGCGTGAAAAACTGTTTTTT.

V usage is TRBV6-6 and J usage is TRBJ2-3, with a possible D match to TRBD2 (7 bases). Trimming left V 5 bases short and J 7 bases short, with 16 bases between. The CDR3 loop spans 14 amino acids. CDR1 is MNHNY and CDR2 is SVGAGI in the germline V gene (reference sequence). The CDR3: CASSDGLGGYTQYF. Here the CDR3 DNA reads TGTGCCAGCAGTGATGGACTAGGGGGGTATACGCAGTATTTT.

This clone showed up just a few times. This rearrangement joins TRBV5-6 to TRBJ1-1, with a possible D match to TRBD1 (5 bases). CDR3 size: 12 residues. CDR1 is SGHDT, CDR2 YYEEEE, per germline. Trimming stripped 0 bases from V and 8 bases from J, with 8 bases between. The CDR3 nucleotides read TGTGCCAGCAGCTTGGCCGAGGGGGAAGCTTTCTTT. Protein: CASSLAEGEAFF.

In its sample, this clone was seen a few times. CDR3 nucleotides: TGCGCCAGCAGCGGGACAGGGGAGTCTTCACCCCTCCACTTT. Translating it yields CASSGTGESSPLHF. This sequence joins TRBV5-1 and TRBJ1-6; TRBD1 matches at 10 bases. The CDR3 is 14 residues long. From germline, CDR1 is SGHRS and CDR2 YFSETQ. With 4 bases clipped from V and 9 bases from J, the junction kept 4 bases outside the gene matches.

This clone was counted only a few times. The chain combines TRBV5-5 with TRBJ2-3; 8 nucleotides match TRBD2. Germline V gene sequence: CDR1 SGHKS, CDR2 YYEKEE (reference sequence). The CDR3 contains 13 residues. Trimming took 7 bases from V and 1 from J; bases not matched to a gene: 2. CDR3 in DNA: TGTGCCAGCGCAGCGGGGGGCACAGATACGCAGTATTTT. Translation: CASAAGGTDTQYF.

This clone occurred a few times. The CDR3 protein is CASSIGTFQYGYTF. DNA for the CDR3: TGTGCCAGTAGTATTGGGACCTTCCAATATGGCTACACCTTC. The chain uses TRBV19 and TRBJ1-2; perhaps TRBD1 as D (5 bases). With 3 bases removed from V and 5 bases from J, the gap between germline ends came to 13 bases. The CDR3 extends over 14 amino acids. Per the germline V gene, CDR1 is LNHDA and CDR2 is SQIVND (reference sequence).

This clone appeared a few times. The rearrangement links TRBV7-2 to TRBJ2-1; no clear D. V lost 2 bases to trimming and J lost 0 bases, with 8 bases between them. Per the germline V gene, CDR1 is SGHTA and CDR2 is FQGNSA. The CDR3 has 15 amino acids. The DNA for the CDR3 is TGTGCCAGCAGCTTAAGGACGGTCTCCTACAATGAGCAGTTCTTC. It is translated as CASSLRTVSYNEQFF.

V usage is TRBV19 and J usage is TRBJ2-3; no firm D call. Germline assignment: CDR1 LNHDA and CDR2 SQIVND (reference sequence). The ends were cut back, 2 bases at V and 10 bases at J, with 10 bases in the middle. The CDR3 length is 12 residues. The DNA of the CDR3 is TGTGCCAGTAGTATACGTGACTTGCCGCAGTATTTT. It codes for CASSIRDLPQYF.

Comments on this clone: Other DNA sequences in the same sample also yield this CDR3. DNA of the CDR3: TGTGCCAGCAGCTCCGGGACAGAAGAGACCCAGTACTTC. Translating it yields CASSSGTEETQYF. This chain links TRBV5-6 with TRBJ2-5, with 7 bases identical to TRBD1. V lost 3 bases, J lost 3 bases, and 2 bases stayed unmatched. From germline, CDR1 is SGHDT and CDR2 YYEEEE. CDR3 length: 13 residues.

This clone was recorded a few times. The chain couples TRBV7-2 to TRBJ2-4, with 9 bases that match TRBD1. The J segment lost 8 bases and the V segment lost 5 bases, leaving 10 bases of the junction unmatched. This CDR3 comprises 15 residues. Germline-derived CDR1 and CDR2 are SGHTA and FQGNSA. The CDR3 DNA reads TGTGCCAGCAGCCCAGCGCCGGGACAGGGATACATTCAGTACTTC. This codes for CASSPAPGQGYIQYF.